This T cell receptor (beta chain) derives from a study of blood T cell repertoires in COVID-19. For the study at large: Some COVID-19 samples were acute and others convalescent; all came from the United States, Italy and Spain.

J was trimmed by 0 bases and V by 2 bases; bases with no gene match: 3. The length of the CDR3 is 15 residues. Germline V lookup: CDR1 MNHEY, CDR2 SVGAGI. TCRdb keeps only in-frame clones here, not all; method: immunoSEQ multiplex PCR. Of 200,000 to 250,000 clones detected, approximately 87% appear once; the ten largest clones hold around 2.2%. The rearrangement links TRBV6-5 to TRBJ1-2; TRBD1 aligns across 7 bases. The source material was peripheral blood. The sequence came from a woman aged 45 to 65 with acute or convalescent COVID-19. CDR3 nucleotide sequence: TGTGCCAGCAGTTACGGGACAGCTTCTAACTATGGCTACACCTTC. It codes for CASSYGTASNYGYTF.